One and the same sample provided the 4 T cell receptor beta chains below, sequenced in a study of T cell changes during pregnancy in multiple sclerosis. Here immunoSEQ multiplex PCR was the method, and the copy in TCRdb shows in-frame clones only, minus some. The sample consists of about 51,000 clones, roughly 94% of them appearing once. The specimen comprised CD4+ T cells from peripheral blood mononuclear cells, sampled in the second trimester of pregnancy. Receptors originate from a female donor with multiple sclerosis, enrolled in a pregnancy study.

Here the CDR3 reads CASNPGLIREKLFF. CDR3 coding DNA: TGCGCCAGCAATCCAGGGTTGATCCGCGAAAAACTGTTTTTT. V usage is TRBV10-1 and J usage is TRBJ1-4; D possibly corresponds to TRBD1 (5 bases). The V gene lost 7 bases and the J gene lost 8 bases, with 17 bases spanning the gap. This CDR3 has 14 residues. Germline lookup yields CDR1 WNHNN and CDR2 SYGVQD (reference sequence).

V and J are TRBV10-2 and TRBJ1-2, with 9 bases lining up with TRBD1. CDR1 and CDR2 (germline): WSHSY, SAAADI. CDR3 size: 15 residues. The ends lost 8 bases at V and 4 bases at J; junction bases unmatched: 11. CDR3 in amino acids: CASRDRAPNSYGYTF. CDR3 DNA sequence: TGCGCCAGCCGGGACAGGGCCCCTAATAGCTATGGCTACACCTTC.

This chain links TRBV5-1 with TRBJ1-3; D is ambiguous. Trimming removed 1 base from V and 4 bases from J, with 9 bases in between. In germline, CDR1 is SGHRS, CDR2 YFSETQ. CDR3 size: 14 residues. The CDR3 region has the DNA TGCGCCAGCAGCTTGAATGTCGAGGGAAACACCATATATTTT. This gives the protein CASSLNVEGNTIYF. Looking up the rest from reference TRBV5-1 and TRBJ1-3 gives the full variable domain: KAGVTQTPRYLIKTRGQQVTLSCSPISGHRSVSWYQQTPGQGLQFLFEYFSETQRNKGNFPGRFSGRQFSNSRSEMNVSTLELGDSALYLCASSLNVEGNTIYFGEGSWLTVV.

The CDR3: CASSRQGDNYGYTF. DNA of the CDR3: TGTGCCAGTAGTCGGCAGGGGGATAACTATGGCTACACCTTC. The J gene is TRBJ1-2, the V gene TRBV19; 7 bases match TRBD1. V shed 5 bases, J shed 1 base, and the junction held 4 bases outside the gene matches. Germline CDR1 and CDR2: LNHDA and SQIVND (reference sequence). This CDR3 is built from 14 residues.